This TCR beta chain was captured in a study of OX40 agonist ivuxolimab in advanced cancers. At the level of the study: Three patients, one with hepatocellular carcinoma and two with cutaneous melanoma, achieved partial responses.

On this clone itself: Its antigen remains unidentified.

Excluded were patients having autoimmune disease history or systemic immunosuppression. Study results and limitations: CD4+ and CD8+ T cells in blood underwent clonal expansion by week 6 at 0.1 to 3.0 mg/kg.

Sequenced by immunoSEQ multiplex PCR; TCRdb stores in-frame clones only, minus some. Of about 34,000 clones listed, about four fifths are singletons. The receptor comes from an adult with an advanced solid tumor such as melanoma, head and neck, liver or kidney cancer. Source: CD4+ or CD8+ T cells sorted from blood, taken in a trial of the OX40 agonist ivuxolimab.

In nucleotides, the CDR3 is TGTGCTAGTGGTTCGCTGGGACAAATCAAAAGTTCCTACGAGCAGTACTTC. Encoded protein: CASGSLGQIKSSYEQYF. The V and J genes are TRBV12-5 and TRBJ2-7, with TRBD1 as a possible D gene (6 bases). The CDR3 spans 17 residues. The V end was cut by 4 bases, the J end by 1 base, with 20 bases between. The germline V gene has CDR1 LGHNT and CDR2 FRNRAP.